Following are 6 T cell receptor beta chains from one sample sequenced in a study of T cell responses to AZD1222 COVID-19 vaccine. Only in-frame clones appear in the TCRdb table, and some are missing; sequencing was by immunoSEQ multiplex PCR. This table has approximately 110,000 clones, approximately 96% appearing once. The sequencing used peripheral blood, collected on day 0 of AZD1222 vaccination. The receptor source for this set is an adult in good health.

A word on this clone: The same CDR3 arises from other DNA sequences in this sample as well. The genes are TRBV30 and TRBJ1-3; D not certain. Germline V gene lookup returns CDR1 GTSNPN and CDR2 SVGIG (reference sequence). CDR3 length: 12 amino acids. V lost 0 bases, J lost 4 bases, and 4 bases lay in between. CDR3 sequence (DNA): TGTGCCTGGAGTGTCCAGGGAAACACCATATATTTT. Its protein product is CAWSVQGNTIYF.

J is TRBJ2-4 and V is TRBV28, with unresolved D. Trimming removed 7 bases at V and 5 bases at J, with 18 bases between. Germline V gene sequence: CDR1 MDHEN, CDR2 SYDVKM. This CDR3 has 15 residues. As DNA, the CDR3 is TGTGCCAGCACTCCGACCCCGGAGTTCGAAAACATTCAGTACTTC. It encodes CASTPTPEFENIQYF.

This rearrangement joins TRBV7-2 to TRBJ1-2, with TRBD1 identical over 8 bases. CDR3 length equals 14 residues. J gave up 2 bases and V 11 bases, and 10 bases lay outside the gene matches. Per the germline V gene, CDR1 is SGHTA and CDR2 is FQGNSA. CDR3 sequence: CAATGGLGNYGYTF. The CDR3 bases are TGTGCCGCAACAGGGGGTCTAGGAAACTATGGCTACACCTTC.

The V and J genes are TRBV9 and TRBJ1-4, with D tentatively TRBD1 (6 bases). Germline CDR1 reads SGDLS; CDR2 reads YYNGEE. The CDR3 loop spans 15 amino acids. V was clipped by 4 bases and J by 8 bases, with 18 bases between them. The CDR3 loop is CASSPTGLSYEKLFF. The CDR3 nucleotides are TGTGCCAGCAGCCCTACAGGGCTGAGTTACGAAAAACTGTTTTTT. Complete variable domain (other parts from reference TRBV9 and TRBJ1-4): DSGVTQTPKHLITATGQRVTLRCSPRSGDLSVYWYQQSLDQGLQFLIQYYNGEERAKGNILERFSAQQFPDLHSELNLSSLELGDSALYFCASSPTGLSYEKLFFGSGTQLSVL.

The sample holds one count of this clone. The chain has TRBV28 and TRBJ1-2; 7 bases agree with TRBD1. Germline values: CDR1 MDHEN, CDR2 SYDVKM. Unmatched junction bases numbered 0, after V lost 2 bases and J lost 3 bases. The CDR3 consists of 13 residues. CDR3 in DNA: TGTGCCAGCAGTTTAGGGACAGACTATGGCTACACCTTC. This encodes CASSLGTDYGYTF.

The V call is TRBV19, the J call TRBJ2-1; TRBD2 aligns across 8 bases. After removal of 6 bases from V and 7 bases from J, the junction contained 11 bases not matched to a gene. The CDR3 loop spans 15 amino acids. Germline V lookup: CDR1 LNHDA, CDR2 SQIVND (reference sequence). The CDR3 here is CASSQTPGGWNEQFF. In DNA form, the CDR3 reads TGTGCCAGTAGCCAGACCCCGGGAGGGTGGAATGAGCAGTTCTTC.